One sample yielded the 21 T cell receptor beta chains listed below, sequenced in a study of glioma-infiltrating T cells after dendritic cell vaccination. TCRdb keeps only in-frame clones here, not all; method: immunoSEQ multiplex PCR. The table has about 32,000 clones, roughly 90% seen once. The sample was blood, taken before dendritic cell vaccination. These receptors came from a human donor with glioblastoma.

This chain connects TRBV6-5 to TRBJ1-5; tentative D call: TRBD1 (5 bases). The CDR3 runs to 13 residues. Per germline, CDR1 MNHEY and CDR2 SVGAGI. V lost 6 bases and J lost 2, with 8 bases in between. Written as DNA, the CDR3 is TGTGCCAGCAGAGGGGCCGGCAATCAGCCCCAGCATTTT. Amino acid sequence: CASRGAGNQPQHF.

V usage is TRBV14 and J usage is TRBJ2-7, with TRBD1 matching 9 bases. CDR1 and CDR2 (germline): SGHDN, FVKESK. The length of the CDR3 is 16 residues. V lost 0 bases to trimming and J lost 3 bases; unmatched junction nucleotides: 6. The CDR3 loop is CASSQDFGTGRYEQYF. The CDR3 bases are TGTGCCAGCAGCCAAGATTTTGGGACAGGGCGCTACGAGCAGTACTTC.

The rearrangement joins TRBV11-1 to TRBJ1-6, with D tentatively TRBD1 (6 bases). V gave up 5 bases and J gave up 8 bases, with 16 bases separating them. Germline V CDR1 and CDR2: SGHAT, FQDESV (reference sequence). There are 15 residues in the CDR3. CDR3 sequence (DNA): TGTGCCAGCAGCGTACAACAGGGTGTCTATTCACCCCTCCACTTT. It translates to CASSVQQGVYSPLHF.

The chain couples TRBV6-5 to TRBJ2-1; TRBD2 matches at 10 bases. Germline V gives CDR1 MNHEY, CDR2 SVGAGI. After removal of 6 bases from V and 7 bases from J, the junction contained 9 bases not matched to a gene. The length of the CDR3 is 15 residues. CDR3 loop: CASRRSGGAQNEQFF. For the CDR3, the DNA is TGTGCCAGCAGGCGAAGCGGGGGGGCCCAGAATGAGCAGTTCTTC.

The rearrangement links TRBV5-6 to TRBJ2-2; 7 bases agree with TRBD2. The CDR3 spans 16 residues. The V gene end was trimmed by 10 bases and the J gene end by 1 base; junction bases not matched to a gene: 13. CDR1 and CDR2 (germline): SGHDT, YYEEEE. DNA for the CDR3: TGTGCCGGCAATAGGGAGGGGAGCAAGAACACCGGGGAGCTGTTTTTT. Encoded protein: CAGNREGSKNTGELFF.

This chain joins TRBV2 and TRBJ2-3; 10 positions match TRBD1. The CDR3 runs 15 residues. Trimming took 5 bases from V and 7 from J; bases not matched to a gene: 9. Germline loops: CDR1 SNHLY, CDR2 FYNNEI. CDR3 residues: CASSNVGTGVNTQYF. The CDR3, as DNA: TGTGCCAGCAGTAATGTCGGGACAGGGGTAAATACGCAGTATTTT.

This sequence joins TRBV6-5 and TRBJ2-7; 11 nucleotides align to TRBD1. Trimming at V came to 4 bases and at J to 5 bases, leaving 7 bases not matched to a gene. CDR3 length: 15 amino acids. CDR1 is MNHEY and CDR2 is SVGAGI in the germline V gene. The CDR3 nucleotides are TGTGCCAGCAGTTCCGCCGGGACAGGGGGGCACGAGCAGTACTTC. Translation gives CASSSAGTGGHEQYF.

This chain joins TRBV6-6 and TRBJ1-5, with TRBD1 matching over 9 bases. CDR1 is MNHNY and CDR2 is SVGAGI in the germline V gene (reference sequence). V shed 2 bases, J shed 6 bases, and the junction held 5 bases outside the gene matches. CDR3 length: 15 amino acids. The DNA of the CDR3 is TGTGCCAGCAGTTACGAAGACAGGGGGACTCAGCCCCAGCATTTT. Translation: CASSYEDRGTQPQHF.

V gene TRBV2 combines with J gene TRBJ2-6; a possible D gene is TRBD1 (6 bases). The CDR3 consists of 18 residues. The V end lost 6 bases, the J end lost 0 bases, and 18 bases lay between the germline ends. The germline CDR1 and CDR2 sequences are SNHLY and FYNNEI. The CDR3, as DNA: TGTGCCAGCAGGTTCCGGGACATCTTACTCTCTGGGGCCAACGTCCTGACTTTC. This sequence encodes CASRFRDILLSGANVLTF. Based on the CDR3 plus reference TRBV2 and TRBJ2-6, the full variable domain is EPEVTQTPSHQVTQMGQEVILRCVPISNHLYFYWYRQILGQKVEFLVSFYNNEISEKSEIFDDQFSVERPDGSNFTLKIRSTKLEDSAMYFCASRFRDILLSGANVLTFGAGSRLTVL.

The chain has TRBV5-1 and TRBJ2-3; TRBD1 might be the D (6 bases). The CDR3 has 17 residues. Trimming took 4 bases from V and 0 from J, leaving 18 bases between them. The germline gives CDR1 SGHRS, CDR2 YFSETQ. The chain's CDR3 is CASSPRTVFTSTDTQYF. CDR3 DNA sequence: TGCGCCAGCAGCCCGAGGACAGTTTTTACTAGCACAGATACGCAGTATTTT.

The chain's CDR3 is CASSTQGARQPQHF. Written as DNA, the CDR3 is TGTGCCAGCAGTACCCAGGGGGCGCGGCAGCCCCAGCATTTT. The V and J genes are TRBV2 and TRBJ1-5, with TRBD1 matching 8 bases. This CDR3 is 14 amino acids long. Per the germline V gene, CDR1 is SNHLY and CDR2 is FYNNEI. V shed 5 bases and J 7 bases; nucleotides not matched to a gene: 7.

This sequence joins TRBV7-8 and TRBJ2-2, with 9 bases identical to TRBD1. This CDR3 has 15 residues. Trimming removed 5 bases from V and 5 bases from J; junction bases left unmatched: 6. Looked up from germline, CDR1 is SGHVS and CDR2 is FQNEAQ. This CDR3 is CASSRSGTGTGELFF. In DNA, the CDR3 is TGTGCCAGCAGCCGATCCGGGACAGGGACCGGGGAGCTGTTTTTT.

This chain uses TRBV7-9 with TRBJ2-7; TRBD1 is a possible D gene (6 bases). Germline-derived CDR1 and CDR2 are SEHNR and FQNEAQ (reference sequence). Trimming shortened V by 3 bases and J by 4 bases, and 13 bases separated the two germline ends. The CDR3 contains 14 residues. The chain's CDR3 is CASSLGRGAYEQYF. The CDR3 DNA is TGTGCCAGCAGCTTGGGCAGGGGTGCATACGAGCAGTACTTC. Looking up the rest from reference TRBV7-9 and TRBJ2-7 gives the full variable domain: DTGVSQNPRHKITKRGQNVTFRCDPISEHNRLYWYRQTLGQGPEFLTYFQNEAQLEKSRLLSDRFSAERPKGSFSTLEIQRTEQGDSAMYLCASSLGRGAYEQYFGPGTRLTVT.

The gene calls are TRBV5-1 and TRBJ2-3; a weak D match, TRBD2 (5 bases). Germline CDR1 is SGHRS and CDR2 is YFSETQ. Deletions cut 4 bases from V and 4 bases from J, with 7 bases between. The CDR3 runs 12 residues. The CDR3 sequence: CASSEGADTQYF. CDR3 bases: TGCGCCAGCAGCGAGGGTGCAGATACGCAGTATTTT.

The CDR3 here is CASSLGGFGGGAHEQYF. Here the CDR3 DNA reads TGTGCCAGCAGCTTAGGGGGGTTTGGCGGGGGGGCTCACGAGCAGTACTTC. The chain carries TRBV7-2 and TRBJ2-7; 9 nucleotides align to TRBD2. The CDR3 consists of 17 residues. V trimming: 1 base; J trimming: 5 bases; junction bases outside the gene matches: 12. The germline CDR1 and CDR2 sequences are SGHTA and FQGNSA.

This clone was detected once. The chain uses TRBV5-1 and TRBJ1-1, with D tentatively TRBD1 (5 bases). CDR1 SGHRS and CDR2 YFSETQ come from the germline V gene. This CDR3 region has 14 residues. V lost 0 bases and J lost 4, with 10 bases in between. The CDR3 sequence: CASSLANGGTEAFF. In DNA form, the CDR3 reads TGCGCCAGCAGCTTGGCCAACGGGGGCACTGAAGCTTTCTTT.

The rearrangement joins TRBV7-9 to TRBJ2-3; unclear D gene. V shed 4 bases and J shed 1 base, with 15 bases lying between them. The CDR3 runs 16 residues. Germline CDR1 SEHNR, CDR2 FQNEAQ (reference sequence). CDR3 sequence: CASSSTRYLGTDTQYF. The CDR3 coding sequence is TGTGCCAGCAGCTCCACTCGGTACCTAGGCACAGATACGCAGTATTTT.

The rearrangement joins TRBV19 to TRBJ2-3; D may be TRBD1 (5 bases). Trimming took 7 bases from V and 0 from J, leaving 14 bases between them. This CDR3 comprises 15 residues. From germline, CDR1 is LNHDA and CDR2 SQIVND (reference sequence). The CDR3 loop is CASTSGFSSTDTQYF. CDR3 in DNA: TGTGCCAGTACGTCAGGGTTTTCTAGCACAGATACGCAGTATTTT.

The chain links TRBV23-1 to TRBJ2-5, with 9 nucleotides matching TRBD1. TRBV23-1 is sorted into the ORF group, with uncertain function. The CDR3 contains 12 residues. V shed 8 bases, J shed 5 bases, and the junction held 3 bases outside the gene matches. As DNA, the CDR3 is TGCGCCAGCTGCACAGGGGGCGAGACCCAGTACTTC. This sequence encodes CASCTGGETQYF.

This clone occurred once. The V call is TRBV28, the J call TRBJ2-2; D perhaps matches TRBD2 (5 bases). CDR1 MDHEN and CDR2 SYDVKM come from the germline V gene. The V end was cut by 3 bases, the J end by 5 bases, with 7 bases between. This CDR3 contains 13 residues. CDR3 residues: CASSFTSTGELFF. The CDR3 DNA follows: TGTGCCAGCAGTTTCACTAGTACCGGGGAGCTGTTTTTT. The full variable domain, with the rest looked up from reference TRBV28 and TRBJ2-2, is DVKVTQSSRYLVKRTGEKVFLECVQDMDHENMFWYRQDPGLGLRLIYFSYDVKMKEKGDIPEGYSVSREKKERFSLILESASTNQTSMYLCASSFTSTGELFFGEGSRLTVL.

This chain joins TRBV21-1 and TRBJ1-4. TRBV21-1 is classified as a pseudogene. The CDR3 consists of 16 residues. CDR3 protein: CASSSSRWPPDEKLFF. The CDR3, as DNA: TGTGCCAGCAGCTCTTCTAGGTGGCCCCCCGATGAAAAACTGTTTTTT.